These 15 T cell receptor beta chains were sequenced from one sample in a study of OX40 agonist ivuxolimab in advanced cancers. TCRdb's copy holds only in-frame clones and misses some; the assay was immunoSEQ multiplex PCR. Of about 82,000 clones listed, about 90% are singletons. Sequencing used CD4+ or CD8+ T cells sorted from blood, obtained in a trial of the OX40 agonist ivuxolimab. Every receptor here comes from an adult with an advanced solid tumor such as melanoma, head and neck, liver or kidney cancer.

The chain recombines TRBV5-4 with TRBJ2-1, with D perhaps TRBD2 (6 bases). This CDR3 is built from 17 residues. CDR1 is SGHNT and CDR2 is YYREEE in the germline V gene (reference sequence). The ends were cut back, 4 bases at V and 7 bases at J, with 24 bases in the middle. The CDR3 protein is CASSPEGGVRTGNEQFF. In DNA, the CDR3 is TGTGCCAGCAGCCCCGAGGGCGGGGTCCGCACGGGAAATGAGCAGTTCTTC. Using reference TRBV5-4 and TRBJ2-1 for the parts outside the CDR3, the full variable domain is ETGVTQSPTHLIKTRGQQVTLRCSSQSGHNTVSWYQQALGQGPQFIFQYYREEENGRGNFPPRFSGLQFPNYSSELNVNALELDDSALYLCASSPEGGVRTGNEQFFGPGTRLTVL.

The genes are TRBV5-1 and TRBJ2-7; maybe TRBD2 (6 bases). The V end was cut by 4 bases, the J end by 3 bases, with 17 bases between. The CDR3 is made up of 15 amino acids. CDR1 is SGHRS, CDR2 YFSETQ, per germline. The CDR3 DNA is TGCGCCAGCAGCCACGGTGGCGGAGGGGTCTACGAGCAGTACTTC. Protein product: CASSHGGGGVYEQYF.

The J gene is TRBJ2-7, the V gene TRBV7-2; no reliable D call. Germline V gene sequence: CDR1 SGHTA, CDR2 FQGNSA. The CDR3 totals 11 residues. The ends were cut back, 5 bases at V and 0 bases at J, with 2 bases in the middle. CDR3: CASSVSYEQYF. The CDR3 DNA is TGTGCCAGCAGCGTCTCCTACGAGCAGTACTTC.

The chain combines TRBV2 with TRBJ2-1; the D gene is possibly TRBD1 (5 bases). Trimming removed 3 bases at V and 0 bases at J, with 9 bases between. Germline loops: CDR1 SNHLY, CDR2 FYNNEI. This CDR3 spans 15 amino acids. The CDR3 nucleotides are TGTGCCAGCAGTGACAGGGCCCGCTCCTACAATGAGCAGTTCTTC. Protein: CASSDRARSYNEQFF.

The V gene is TRBV7-2, the J gene TRBJ1-2; the D gene is possibly TRBD1 (5 bases). Trimming took off 5 bases at V and 8 bases at J, with 18 bases between the two ends. Germline V gene sequence: CDR1 SGHTA, CDR2 FQGNSA. The CDR3 loop spans 14 amino acids. For the CDR3, the DNA is TGTGCCAGCAGCCCCCCGAACAGGCAGGGCGGCTACACCTTC. Amino acids: CASSPPNRQGGYTF.

The gene calls are TRBV6-5 and TRBJ1-3; TRBD1 matches 7 bases. The V and J ends lost 4 bases and 4 bases, in that order; junction bases with no gene match: 1. Germline CDR1 reads MNHEY; CDR2 reads SVGAGI. This CDR3 comprises 13 residues. CDR3 sequence reads: CASSSGQGNTIYF. CDR3 in DNA: TGTGCCAGCAGTTCGGGACAGGGAAACACCATATATTTT.

J is TRBJ1-1 and V is TRBV6-5; TRBD1 is a possible D gene (5 bases). In germline, CDR1 is MNHEY, CDR2 SVGAGI. Trimming took 5 bases from V and 9 from J, leaving 22 bases between them. CDR3 size: 15 residues. Here the CDR3 DNA reads TGTGCCAGCAGTGCTTGGGGTCAGGGTGGGGTGCAAGCTTTCTTT. It specifies CASSAWGQGGVQAFF.

The chain recombines TRBV28 with TRBJ2-6, with 7 positions matching TRBD1. Germline CDR1 reads MDHEN; CDR2 reads SYDVKM. The CDR3 runs to 20 residues. The V and J ends lost 5 bases and 0 bases, in that order; junction bases with no gene match: 16. The CDR3 DNA sequence: TGTGCCAGCAGTCCCCGACAGGGAATTTACAACCCCTCTGGGGCCAACGTCCTGACTTTC. Encoded protein: CASSPRQGIYNPSGANVLTF.

V is TRBV7-8 and J is TRBJ1-5; D is possibly TRBD1 (5 bases). The germline V gene has CDR1 SGHVS and CDR2 FQNEAQ. V lost 1 base and J 6 bases, leaving 10 bases between the germline ends. The CDR3 is 14 residues long. The CDR3: CASSLVQGAQPQHF. The CDR3, as DNA: TGTGCCAGCAGCTTAGTTCAAGGGGCTCAGCCCCAGCATTTT. The full variable domain, in which reference TRBV7-8 and TRBJ1-5 provide the parts outside the CDR3, is GAGVSQSPRYKVAKRGQDVALRCDPISGHVSLFWYQQALGQGPEFLTYFQNEAQLDKSGLPSDRFFAERPEGSVSTLKIQRTQQEDSAVYLCASSLVQGAQPQHFGDGTRLSIL.

The rearrangement joins TRBV5-1 to TRBJ2-3, with 8 bases aligning to TRBD2. J was trimmed by 0 bases and V by 2 bases; bases with no gene match: 5. This CDR3 contains 16 residues. CDR1 SGHRS and CDR2 YFSETQ come from the germline V gene. CDR3 protein: CASSFITSGSTDTQYF. The CDR3 DNA sequence: TGCGCCAGCAGCTTTATTACTAGCGGCAGCACAGATACGCAGTATTTT.

This rearrangement joins TRBV7-2 to TRBJ2-6, with 8 positions matching TRBD2. The J segment lost 1 base and the V segment lost 6 bases, leaving 2 bases of the junction unmatched. The CDR3 spans 15 residues. The germline V gene has CDR1 SGHTA and CDR2 FQGNSA. The CDR3: CASSPGGSGANVLTF. The DNA of the CDR3 is TGTGCCAGCAGTCCGGGGGGGTCTGGGGCCAACGTCCTGACTTTC. The variable domain in full, completed from reference TRBV7-2 and TRBJ2-6, reads GAGVSQSPSNKVTEKGKDVELRCDPISGHTALYWYRQSLGQGLEFLIYFQGNSAPDKSGLPSDRFSAERTGGSVSTLTIQRTQQEDSAVYLCASSPGGSGANVLTFGAGSRLTVL.

The chain uses TRBV5-1 and TRBJ2-5, with 13 bases fitting TRBD2. With 4 bases clipped from V and 3 bases from J, the junction kept 6 bases outside the gene matches. Germline CDR1 and CDR2: SGHRS and YFSETQ. The CDR3 loop spans 16 amino acids. The CDR3 region is CASSPTSGREEETQYF. The CDR3 nucleotides read TGCGCCAGCAGCCCAACTAGCGGGAGGGAAGAAGAGACCCAGTACTTC.

This clone was counted a few times. The chain is built from TRBV20-1 and TRBJ2-5; D unclear. This CDR3 has 11 amino acids. The germline V and J ends were trimmed by 8 bases and 0 bases, with 7 bases remaining between them. In germline, CDR1 is DFQATT, CDR2 SNEGSKA (reference sequence). CDR3 sequence (DNA): TGCAGTCTACAGAACCAAGAGACCCAGTACTTC. It is translated as CSLQNQETQYF.

The J gene is TRBJ1-6, the V gene TRBV28; D not resolved. CDR3 size: 12 residues. Germline V gene sequence: CDR1 MDHEN, CDR2 SYDVKM. The germline V and J ends were trimmed by 3 bases and 10 bases, with 7 bases remaining between them. DNA for the CDR3: TGTGCCAGCAGTTTGGGAAAATCACCCCTCCACTTT. Translated, it gives CASSLGKSPLHF. The variable domain in full, completed from reference TRBV28 and TRBJ1-6, reads DVKVTQSSRYLVKRTGEKVFLECVQDMDHENMFWYRQDPGLGLRLIYFSYDVKMKEKGDIPEGYSVSREKKERFSLILESASTNQTSMYLCASSLGKSPLHFGNGTRLTVT.

The rearrangement uses TRBV11-1 and TRBJ2-1; D remains unclear. The CDR3 totals 13 residues. Germline assignment: CDR1 SGHAT and CDR2 FQDESV (reference sequence). V shed 5 bases and J shed 10 bases, with 15 bases lying between them. CDR3 in DNA: TGTGCCAGCAGCGGGCTGGACCTAGACGAGCAGTTCTTC. It codes for CASSGLDLDEQFF.